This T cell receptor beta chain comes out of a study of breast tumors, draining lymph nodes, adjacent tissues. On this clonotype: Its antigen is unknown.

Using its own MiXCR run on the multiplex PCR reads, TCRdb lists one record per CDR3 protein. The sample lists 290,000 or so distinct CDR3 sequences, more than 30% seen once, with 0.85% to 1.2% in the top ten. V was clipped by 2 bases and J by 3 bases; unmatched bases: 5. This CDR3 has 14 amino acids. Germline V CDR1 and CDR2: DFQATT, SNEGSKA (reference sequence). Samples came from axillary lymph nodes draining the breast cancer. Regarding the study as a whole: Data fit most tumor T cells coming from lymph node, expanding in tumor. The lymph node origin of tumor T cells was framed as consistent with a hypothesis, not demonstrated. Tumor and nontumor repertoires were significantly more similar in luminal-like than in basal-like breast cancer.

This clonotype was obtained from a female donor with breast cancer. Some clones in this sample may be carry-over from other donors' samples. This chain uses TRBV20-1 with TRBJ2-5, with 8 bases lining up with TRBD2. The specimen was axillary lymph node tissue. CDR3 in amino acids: CSARNGLAKETQYF. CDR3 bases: TGCAGTGCTAGAAATGGACTAGCAAAAGAGACCCAGTACTTC.